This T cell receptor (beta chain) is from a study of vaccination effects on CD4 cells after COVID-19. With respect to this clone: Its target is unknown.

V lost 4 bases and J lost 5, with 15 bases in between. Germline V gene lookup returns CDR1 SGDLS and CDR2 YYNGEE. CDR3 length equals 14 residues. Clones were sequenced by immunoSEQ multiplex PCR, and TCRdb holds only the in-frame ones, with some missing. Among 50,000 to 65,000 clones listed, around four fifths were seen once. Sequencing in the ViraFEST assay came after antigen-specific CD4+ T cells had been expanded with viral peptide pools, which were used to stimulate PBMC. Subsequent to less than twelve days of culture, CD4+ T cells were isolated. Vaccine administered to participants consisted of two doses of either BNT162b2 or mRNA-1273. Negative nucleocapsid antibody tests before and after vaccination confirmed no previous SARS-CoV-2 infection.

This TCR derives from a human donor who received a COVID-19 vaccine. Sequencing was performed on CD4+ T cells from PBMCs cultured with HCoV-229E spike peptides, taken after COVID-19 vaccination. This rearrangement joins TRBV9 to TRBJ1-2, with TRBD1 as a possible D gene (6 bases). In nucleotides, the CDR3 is TGTGCCAGCAGCCCCCAGGGGATTGGGTATGGCTACACCTTC. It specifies CASSPQGIGYGYTF.